The rows below give T cell receptor beta chains drawn from one sample of a study of blood T cell repertoires in COVID-19. Sequenced by immunoSEQ multiplex PCR; TCRdb stores in-frame clones only, minus some. There are 250,000 to 350,000 clones in the sample; around 89% occur only once, and approximately 13% lies in the top ten. Input material: peripheral blood. Receptor source: a woman aged 60-75 years with acute or convalescent COVID-19. Each CDR3 is given with its conserved first and last residue. The D gene is left open where the match is weak. A row's size may be missing; if present it is once, few, many or a size class.

d_call: -; j_call: TRBJ2-2; v_call: TRBV27; clone_size: -; cdr3_nt: TGTGCCAGCAGTTCGGGACAATTCCACGCGAACACCGGGGAGCTGTTTTTT; cdr3_aa: CASSSGQFHANTGELFF
d_call: TRBD1; j_call: TRBJ1-2; v_call: TRBV19; clone_size: few; cdr3_nt: TGTGCCAGTAGTACTACCGGGACAGCTTATGGCTACACCTTC; cdr3_aa: CASSTTGTAYGYTF
d_call: TRBD1; j_call: TRBJ1-5; v_call: TRBV5-8; clone_size: -; cdr3_nt: TGTGCCAGCAGCTCACGACAGGGTGGTCAGCCCCAGCATTTT; cdr3_aa: CASSSRQGGQPQHF
d_call: -; j_call: TRBJ1-5; v_call: TRBV5-1; clone_size: -; cdr3_nt: TGCGCCAGCAGCTTGGAGGGGGTTGGCAATCAGCCCCAGCATTTT; cdr3_aa: CASSLEGVGNQPQHF
d_call: -; j_call: TRBJ1-1; v_call: TRBV19; clone_size: -; cdr3_nt: TGTGCCAGCATTCGACCGACAAACACTGAAGCTTTCTTT; cdr3_aa: CASIRPTNTEAFF
d_call: TRBD1; j_call: TRBJ1-2; v_call: TRBV19; clone_size: -; cdr3_nt: TGTGCCAGTAGTTTACAAGAGAGCACAGGGGCTGGCTACACCTTC; cdr3_aa: CASSLQESTGAGYTF
d_call: TRBD2; j_call: TRBJ2-1; v_call: TRBV29-1; clone_size: -; cdr3_nt: TGCAGCGCGGGGACTAGCGGGAGGGCAGGATGGTCCTACAATGAGCAGTTCTTC; cdr3_aa: CSAGTSGRAGWSYNEQFF
d_call: -; j_call: TRBJ2-7; v_call: TRBV19; clone_size: -; cdr3_nt: TGTGCCAGTAGTATAGCATCCGTCGGAGGGCGAGGCGAGCAGTACTTC; cdr3_aa: CASSIASVGGRGEQYF
d_call: TRBD1; j_call: TRBJ1-5; v_call: TRBV28; clone_size: few; cdr3_nt: TGTGCCAGCACTAATACCGGGACAGCGCAGCATTTT; cdr3_aa: CASTNTGTAQHF
d_call: TRBD1; j_call: TRBJ2-3; v_call: TRBV10-1; clone_size: -; cdr3_nt: TGCGCCAGCAGTGTTAAACAGGGGACGGATACGCAGTATTTT; cdr3_aa: CASSVKQGTDTQYF
d_call: -; j_call: TRBJ1-6; v_call: TRBV10-3; clone_size: once; cdr3_nt: TGTGCCGTAAAGGGACAAAATAATTCACCCCTCCACTTT; cdr3_aa: CAVKGQNNSPLHF
d_call: -; j_call: TRBJ1-6; v_call: TRBV19; clone_size: -; cdr3_nt: TGTGCCAGTAGTATTGGGGGGTCTGGTTCACCCCTCCACTTT; cdr3_aa: CASSIGGSGSPLHF
d_call: -; j_call: TRBJ2-4; v_call: TRBV6-2/TRBV6-3; clone_size: -; cdr3_nt: TGTGCCAGCAGTTACCGAGGGATTACAGCCAAAAACATTCAGTACTTC; cdr3_aa: CASSYRGITAKNIQYF
d_call: -; j_call: TRBJ1-5; v_call: TRBV25-1; clone_size: few; cdr3_nt: TGTGCCAGCAGTATTCCGGGAGCCCTTCAGCCCCAGCATTTT; cdr3_aa: CASSIPGALQPQHF
d_call: -; j_call: TRBJ2-2; v_call: TRBV29-1; clone_size: -; cdr3_nt: TGCAGCGTTGATCTGGGGCAGGGTAACACCGGGGAGCTGTTTTTT; cdr3_aa: CSVDLGQGNTGELFF
d_call: -; j_call: TRBJ2-7; v_call: TRBV6-5; clone_size: -; cdr3_nt: TGTGCCAGCAGGCCCGGACAGAGCCTCTCCTACGAGCAGTACTTC; cdr3_aa: CASRPGQSLSYEQYF
d_call: TRBD2; j_call: TRBJ2-3; v_call: TRBV7-6; clone_size: -; cdr3_nt: TGTGCCAGCAGCTCAGCTAGCGGCCGTCTGGGGGATACGCAGTATTTT; cdr3_aa: CASSSASGRLGDTQYF
d_call: TRBD1; j_call: TRBJ1-1; v_call: TRBV6-5; clone_size: -; cdr3_nt: TGTGCCAGCAGACTGACAGGGGCGGTGAACACTGAAGCTTTCTTT; cdr3_aa: CASRLTGAVNTEAFF
d_call: TRBD2; j_call: TRBJ2-3; v_call: TRBV2; clone_size: -; cdr3_nt: TGTGCCAGCAGGTCGAGACTAGCTCCTCCAGGAGATACGCAGTATTTT; cdr3_aa: CASRSRLAPPGDTQYF
d_call: TRBD1; j_call: TRBJ2-7; v_call: TRBV7-6; clone_size: -; cdr3_nt: TGTGCCAGCAGCCAACACAGGGGCCTAGGGAGAAACGAGCAGTACTTC; cdr3_aa: CASSQHRGLGRNEQYF
d_call: -; j_call: TRBJ2-5; v_call: TRBV5-4; clone_size: -; cdr3_nt: TGTGCCAGCAGCTTCACGTCAGGGGACAATCGGGAGACCCAGTACTTC; cdr3_aa: CASSFTSGDNRETQYF
d_call: TRBD2; j_call: TRBJ2-7; v_call: TRBV5-4; clone_size: -; cdr3_nt: TGTGCCAGCACCGTTTCGGGGGGCTCCTACGAGCAGTACTTC; cdr3_aa: CASTVSGGSYEQYF
d_call: TRBD1; j_call: TRBJ1-6; v_call: TRBV27; clone_size: -; cdr3_nt: TGTGCCAGCAGCTGGACAGGGCTTAATTCACCCCTCCACTTT; cdr3_aa: CASSWTGLNSPLHF
d_call: -; j_call: TRBJ1-4; v_call: TRBV19; clone_size: -; cdr3_nt: TGTGCCAGTAGTCGGACAACAACTAATGAAAAACTGTTTTTT; cdr3_aa: CASSRTTTNEKLFF
d_call: -; j_call: TRBJ1-5; v_call: TRBV23-1; clone_size: -; cdr3_nt: TGCGCCAGCAATCAATCCCCCCACAGGGACCAGCCCCAGCATTTT; cdr3_aa: CASNQSPHRDQPQHF
d_call: -; j_call: TRBJ1-5; v_call: TRBV25-1; clone_size: -; cdr3_nt: TGTGCCAGCAGTGAAGGGGGCGGATATCAGCCCCAGCATTTT; cdr3_aa: CASSEGGGYQPQHF
d_call: -; j_call: TRBJ2-7; v_call: TRBV5-1; clone_size: -; cdr3_nt: TGCGCCAGCAGCACCGGTCGGTCCTCCTACGAGCAGTACTTC; cdr3_aa: CASSTGRSSYEQYF
d_call: TRBD1; j_call: TRBJ2-6; v_call: TRBV28; clone_size: -; cdr3_nt: TGTGCCAGCAGTCCAGGGGGCTCTGGGGCCAACGTCCTGACTTTC; cdr3_aa: CASSPGGSGANVLTF
d_call: TRBD1; j_call: TRBJ1-5; v_call: TRBV6-2/TRBV6-3; clone_size: -; cdr3_nt: TGTGCCAGCAGTTACAGGACAGGGAGCCCCAATCAGCCCCAGCATTTT; cdr3_aa: CASSYRTGSPNQPQHF
d_call: -; j_call: TRBJ2-7; v_call: TRBV5-4; clone_size: -; cdr3_nt: TGTGCCAGCAGCCAGTCCTACGGGAGCTACGAGCAGTACTTC; cdr3_aa: CASSQSYGSYEQYF
d_call: -; j_call: TRBJ2-3; v_call: TRBV19; clone_size: -; cdr3_nt: TGTGCCACCCTAAGGCGGCAGCCTGACACAGATACGCAGTATTTT; cdr3_aa: CATLRRQPDTDTQYF
d_call: TRBD1; j_call: TRBJ1-6; v_call: TRBV27; clone_size: few; cdr3_nt: TGTGCCAGTCGACAGGGTTTGTCACCCCTCCACTTT; cdr3_aa: CASRQGLSPLHF
d_call: -; j_call: TRBJ1-4; v_call: TRBV5-6; clone_size: -; cdr3_nt: TGTGCCAGCAGCCGAGCAGGGCTGAATGAAAAACTGTTTTTT; cdr3_aa: CASSRAGLNEKLFF
d_call: -; j_call: TRBJ1-2; v_call: TRBV24-1; clone_size: -; cdr3_nt: TGTGCCACCAGTGATTTCTCAGGGGACGGCTACACCTTC; cdr3_aa: CATSDFSGDGYTF
d_call: TRBD1; j_call: TRBJ1-4; v_call: TRBV5-1; clone_size: -; cdr3_nt: TGCGCCAGCAGCCTGGGACAGGGAAACGAAAAACTGTTTTTT; cdr3_aa: CASSLGQGNEKLFF
d_call: TRBD2; j_call: TRBJ2-1; v_call: TRBV6-6; clone_size: -; cdr3_nt: TGTGCCAGCAGGGACACTAGCGGGGCCCGATTTGAGCAGTTCTTC; cdr3_aa: CASRDTSGARFEQFF
d_call: TRBD1; j_call: TRBJ2-1; v_call: TRBV28; clone_size: -; cdr3_nt: TGTGCCAGCAATGATGCAGGGGGTAGTGATGAGCAGTTCTTC; cdr3_aa: CASNDAGGSDEQFF
d_call: -; j_call: TRBJ1-5; v_call: TRBV6-2/TRBV6-3; clone_size: -; cdr3_nt: TGTGCCAGCACCCCAAGGGACATTTATAGCAATCAGCCCCAGCATTTT; cdr3_aa: CASTPRDIYSNQPQHF
d_call: TRBD1; j_call: TRBJ1-1; v_call: TRBV6-6; clone_size: -; cdr3_nt: TGTGCCAGCCACCGGGACAGGGTAATCCCTGAAGCTTTCTTT; cdr3_aa: CASHRDRVIPEAFF
d_call: -; j_call: TRBJ1-5; v_call: TRBV5-1; clone_size: once; cdr3_nt: TGCGCCAGCAGCTTGGAGGGGCAGAGCAATCAGCCCCAGCATTTT; cdr3_aa: CASSLEGQSNQPQHF
d_call: -; j_call: TRBJ2-1; v_call: TRBV5-5; clone_size: -; cdr3_nt: TGTGCCAGCAGCTTGGTTCTAGCGTTCCACAATGAGCAGTTCTTC; cdr3_aa: CASSLVLAFHNEQFF
d_call: TRBD1; j_call: TRBJ2-7; v_call: TRBV30; clone_size: few; cdr3_nt: TGTGCCTGGAGGAGGGACAGGTGGAGGGGAAGCTCCTACGAGCAGTACTTC; cdr3_aa: CAWRRDRWRGSSYEQYF
d_call: -; j_call: TRBJ1-1; v_call: TRBV5-4; clone_size: -; cdr3_nt: TGTGCCAGCAGCTTCCGGGAGCAGAACACTGAAGCTTTCTTT; cdr3_aa: CASSFREQNTEAFF
d_call: -; j_call: TRBJ1-5; v_call: TRBV28; clone_size: -; cdr3_nt: TGTGCCAGCAACCGGGAGCTCCACAATCAGCCCCAGCATTTT; cdr3_aa: CASNRELHNQPQHF
d_call: -; j_call: TRBJ1-2; v_call: TRBV28; clone_size: -; cdr3_nt: TGTGCCAGCAGCAAAACGGGTCTCTATGGCTACACCTTC; cdr3_aa: CASSKTGLYGYTF